This T cell receptor (beta chain) was recorded in a study of human T cells and chemical hapten exposure. The CDR3 sequence is 13 residues long. Unmatched junction bases numbered 6, after V lost 4 bases and J lost 6 bases. The germline V gene encodes CDR1 SGHTA and CDR2 FQGNSA. TCRdb itself ran the RACE reads through MiXCR, one entry per CDR3 protein. Among 85,000 to 100,000 distinct CDR3 sequences, less than 35% were seen once, and the ten largest hold 10%. Time point denoted: patch test 3, about 24 weeks after DPC sensitization. Treatment described: therapeutic diphenylcyclopropenone sensitization with weekly scalp DPC.

This receptor was obtained from a middle-aged man with alopecia areata. Some clones in this sample may be carry-over from other donors' samples. This specimen was whole blood, taken in connection with sensitization to the hapten diphenylcyclopropenone (DPC). This chain links TRBV7-2 with TRBJ2-7; 7 bases align to TRBD1. This CDR3 is CASSYLAGGEQYF. Written as DNA, the CDR3 is TGTGCCAGCAGCTACCTCGCAGGGGGCGAGCAGTACTTC.